This T cell receptor beta chain was captured by sequencing in a study of blood T cell repertoires in COVID-19. This table comes from immunoSEQ multiplex PCR, and its TCRdb copy is limited to in-frame clones, with some not included. The sample holds some 190,000 clones, more than 75% seen once. CDR3 length: 13 residues. The V gene lost 0 bases and the J gene lost 2 bases, with 4 bases spanning the gap. Germline-derived CDR1 and CDR2 are MGHRA and YSYEKL. Sequencing was performed on peripheral blood. The clonotype comes from a woman in her forties or fifties with active or convalescent COVID-19. J is TRBJ1-2 and V is TRBV4-1; D call uncertain. The CDR3 here is CASSQDRNYGYTF. CDR3 DNA sequence: TGCGCCAGCAGCCAAGACAGGAACTATGGCTACACCTTC.